A selection of T cell receptor beta chains follows, all from one sample in a study of OX40 agonist ivuxolimab in advanced cancers. Assay: immunoSEQ multiplex PCR; the TCRdb copy retains only in-frame clones and omits some. The data hold tens of thousands of clones, with 88% observed a single time. Sequenced here: CD4+ or CD8+ T cells sorted from blood, sampled in a trial of the OX40 agonist ivuxolimab. These receptors originate from an adult with an advanced solid tumor such as melanoma, head and neck, liver or kidney cancer. Both conserved end residues are part of each CDR3. D genes are given only for firm matches. Size values are once, few and many counts, or a class for expanded clones, and some rows have none.

size: .
J: TRBJ2-7
D: TRBD1
V: TRBV5-6
DNA: TGTGCCAGCAGCGGCGACAGGGGGGACGAGCAGTACTTC
CDR3: CASSGDRGDEQYF

size: .
J: TRBJ2-2
D: .
V: TRBV10-1
DNA: TGCGCCAGCAGTCCTGACAAAAACACCGGGGAGCTGTTTTTT
CDR3: CASSPDKNTGELFF

size: .
J: TRBJ1-2
D: TRBD1
V: TRBV6-5
DNA: TGTGCCAGCAGTTACCGGGACAGGGGGAACTATGGCTACACCTTC
CDR3: CASSYRDRGNYGYTF

size: once
J: TRBJ2-7
D: .
V: TRBV6-6
DNA: TGCGTCACAACCGGAGGGAGCGAGCAGTACTTC
CDR3: CVTTGGSEQYF

size: .
J: TRBJ2-1
D: .
V: TRBV7-2
DNA: TGTGCCAGCAGCTTAGATTTACTCACCAAGCAGTTCTTC
CDR3: CASSLDLLTKQFF

size: .
J: TRBJ1-5
D: TRBD1
V: TRBV27
DNA: TGTGCCGGCAGCCGTCCCCGACAGGGGGCTAGTCAGCCCCAGCATTTT
CDR3: CAGSRPRQGASQPQHF

size: .
J: TRBJ1-5
D: TRBD1
V: TRBV7-2
DNA: TGTGCCAGCAGCTCCCGGGACAGGGGCGGGTGGCAGCCCCAGCATTTT
CDR3: CASSSRDRGGWQPQHF

size: .
J: TRBJ1-3
D: .
V: TRBV6-5
DNA: TGTGCCAGCAGTCCCACAGCCGCTGGAAACACCATATATTTT
CDR3: CASSPTAAGNTIYF

size: .
J: TRBJ1-5
D: TRBD1
V: TRBV4-1
DNA: TGCGCCAGCAGCCCCCTGGGAGGGACAGAGAATCAGCCCCAGCATTTT
CDR3: CASSPLGGTENQPQHF

size: .
J: TRBJ1-2
D: .
V: TRBV6-1
DNA: TGTGCCAGCAGTGAAACTGTGAGGGCCGGTGGCTACACCTTC
CDR3: CASSETVRAGGYTF

size: .
J: TRBJ2-3
D: .
V: TRBV2
DNA: TGTGCCAGCACAACGACTAAAGATACGCAGTATTTT
CDR3: CASTTTKDTQYF

size: .
J: TRBJ2-1
D: .
V: TRBV9
DNA: TGTGCCAGCAGCGTAGGCTCCCTGGAGAATGAGCAGTTCTTC
CDR3: CASSVGSLENEQFF

size: once
J: TRBJ1-5
D: .
V: TRBV14
DNA: TGTGCCAGCAGCCAAGACACGGGACAAGGTAACCCCATGGGGATTTTT
CDR3: CASSQDTGQGNPMGIF

size: .
J: TRBJ1-1
D: .
V: TRBV6-6
DNA: TGTGCCAGCAGTTACTCCTTCACTGAAGCTTTCTTT
CDR3: CASSYSFTEAFF

size: once
J: TRBJ1-1
D: TRBD1
V: TRBV6-1
DNA: TGTGCCAGCAGACTTGGACAGGGATCGAACACTGAAGCTTTCTTT
CDR3: CASRLGQGSNTEAFF

size: .
J: TRBJ1-5
D: .
V: TRBV7-2
DNA: TGTGCCAGCAGCTTACGGGATCAGCCCCAGCATTTT
CDR3: CASSLRDQPQHF

size: .
J: TRBJ2-1
D: TRBD1
V: TRBV5-1
DNA: TGCGCCAGCAGCTACGACAGGGGTTACAATGAGCAGTTCTTC
CDR3: CASSYDRGYNEQFF

size: .
J: TRBJ2-1
D: TRBD2
V: TRBV6-1
DNA: TGTGCCAGCAGAGAACCCGGGGGGAATGAGCAGTTCTTC
CDR3: CASREPGGNEQFF

size: .
J: TRBJ2-1
D: .
V: TRBV5-6
DNA: TGTGCCAGCAGCCAGGGGGGCGGGCTGCGGTCCTACAATGAGCAGTTCTTC
CDR3: CASSQGGGLRSYNEQFF

size: .
J: TRBJ1-1
D: .
V: TRBV7-2
DNA: TGTGCCAGCAGCTTAGGCCCCCCGGTAACTTTCTTT
CDR3: CASSLGPPVTFF

size: .
J: TRBJ2-5
D: .
V: TRBV29-1
DNA: TGCAGCGTTGTCACAGGAAGGGGGGGGAGCCAAGAGACCCAGTACTTC
CDR3: CSVVTGRGGSQETQYF

size: .
J: TRBJ1-2
D: .
V: TRBV28
DNA: TGTGCCCTTTATTTCGGGGCGGGTGGCTACACCTTC
CDR3: CALYFGAGGYTF

size: .
J: TRBJ1-2
D: .
V: TRBV18
DNA: TGTGCCAGCCCCCGGTCGAACAGGGTGATGGAAGGCTACACCTTC
CDR3: CASPRSNRVMEGYTF

size: .
J: TRBJ1-1
D: TRBD1
V: TRBV7-8
DNA: TGTGCCAGCAGCTTATTGAAGGGGGCGAGGACTGAAGCTTTCTTT
CDR3: CASSLLKGARTEAFF

size: .
J: TRBJ2-2
D: .
V: TRBV9
DNA: TGTGCCAGCAGCGTCTCCTCATCCGGGGAGCTGTTTTTT
CDR3: CASSVSSSGELFF

size: once
J: TRBJ2-5
D: TRBD1
V: TRBV9
DNA: TGTGCCAGCAGCGTAGGGACAGGGTACCAAGAGACCCAGTACTTC
CDR3: CASSVGTGYQETQYF

size: .
J: TRBJ1-1
D: .
V: TRBV6-5
DNA: TGTGCCAGCAGCACGACAGTTAACACTGAAGCTTTCTTT
CDR3: CASSTTVNTEAFF

size: .
J: TRBJ1-1
D: .
V: TRBV18
DNA: TGTGCCAGCTCTTCGGGCCTGAACACTGAAGCTTTCTTT
CDR3: CASSSGLNTEAFF

size: .
J: TRBJ2-7
D: .
V: TRBV19
DNA: TGTGCCAGTAGTCCAGGACCCAGGGGCGAGCAGTACTTC
CDR3: CASSPGPRGEQYF

size: few
J: TRBJ1-1
D: .
V: TRBV2
DNA: TGTGCCAGCTCGACCGTGAACACTGAAGCTTTCTTT
CDR3: CASSTVNTEAFF

size: few
J: TRBJ1-2
D: .
V: TRBV7-2
DNA: TGTGCCAGCAGCCTCGCACTGGGTAGTGGTGGCTACACCTTC
CDR3: CASSLALGSGGYTF

size: .
J: TRBJ2-1
D: .
V: TRBV2
DNA: TGTGCCACCGCAGGGTACAATGAGCAGTTCTTC
CDR3: CATAGYNEQFF

size: .
J: TRBJ2-2
D: .
V: TRBV7-8
DNA: TGTGCCAGCAGCTTATTGGCAGGCACTTTCACCGGGGAGCTGTTTTTT
CDR3: CASSLLAGTFTGELFF

size: .
J: TRBJ1-1
D: .
V: TRBV18
DNA: TGTGCCAGCTCACCCTCGCAGGGGAAATACACTGAAGCTTTCTTT
CDR3: CASSPSQGKYTEAFF

size: .
J: TRBJ2-3
D: .
V: TRBV5-4
DNA: TGTGCCAGCAGCTCCGGGACCCAAGATACGCAGTATTTT
CDR3: CASSSGTQDTQYF

size: .
J: TRBJ1-6
D: .
V: TRBV5-6
DNA: TGTGCCAGCAGCGGAGTCGGTATCAATTCACCCCTCCACTTT
CDR3: CASSGVGINSPLHF

size: .
J: TRBJ2-5
D: .
V: TRBV5-1
DNA: TGCGCCAGCAGCTTGGTGGGAAGCCAAGAGACCCAGTACTTC
CDR3: CASSLVGSQETQYF

size: .
J: TRBJ2-3
D: .
V: TRBV7-3
DNA: TGTGCCAGCAGCCCCCCAGGGTTGGATACGCAGTATTTT
CDR3: CASSPPGLDTQYF

size: .
J: TRBJ1-1
D: .
V: TRBV2
DNA: TGTGCCAGCAGTGAAAAACCTCGGGGACCTGCCGAAGCTTTCTTT
CDR3: CASSEKPRGPAEAFF

size: .
J: TRBJ2-5
D: TRBD1
V: TRBV5-1
DNA: TGCGCCAGCAGCACGTCCGGGACAGGGGAAGAGACCCAGTACTTC
CDR3: CASSTSGTGEETQYF

size: .
J: TRBJ2-7
D: .
V: TRBV11-2
DNA: TGTGCCAGCAGCCTCCTGGGGGGGGGCCCCTTCTACGAGCAGTACTTC
CDR3: CASSLLGGGPFYEQYF